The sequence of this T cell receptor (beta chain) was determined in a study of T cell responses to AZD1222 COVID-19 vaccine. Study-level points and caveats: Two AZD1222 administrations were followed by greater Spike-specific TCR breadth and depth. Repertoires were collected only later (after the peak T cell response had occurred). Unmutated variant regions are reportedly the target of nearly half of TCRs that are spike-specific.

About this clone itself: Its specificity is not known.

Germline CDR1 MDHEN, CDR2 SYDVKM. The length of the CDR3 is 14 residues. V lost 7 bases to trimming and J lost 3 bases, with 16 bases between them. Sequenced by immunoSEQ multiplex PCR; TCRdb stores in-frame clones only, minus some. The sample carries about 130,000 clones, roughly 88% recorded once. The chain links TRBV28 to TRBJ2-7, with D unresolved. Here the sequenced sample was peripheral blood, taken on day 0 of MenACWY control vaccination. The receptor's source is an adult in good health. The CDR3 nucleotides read TGTGCCAGCACTCCCGGGTTGCCGGACTACGAGCAGTACTTC. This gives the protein CASTPGLPDYEQYF.